This TCR beta chain was observed in a study of blood T cell repertoires in COVID-19 (dated by TCRdb to about 2020). Regarding the complete study: Samples from collaborators originated in the United States, Italy and Spain and spanned both the acute and convalescent phases of COVID-19. The material from the prospective study consisted of cDNA or gDNA derived from T cells, B-cell-depleted T cells, or PBMCs. Subjects who had been exposed to COVID-19, were actively infected with it, or had recovered from it provided the deeply sampled blood TCRbeta repertoires that made up the dataset. The repertoires were released in a freely available public database meant as a resource for research on the immune response to SARS-CoV-2. The samples were drawn from two sources: the first 160 participants of the ongoing ImmuneRACE study, and 950 to 1,500 subjects contributed by 6 global collaborators. A de-identified subject ID, COVID-19 status, age in years and sex were almost always included in the sample metadata. Where HLA class I and class II types were available, the types were taken from metadata supplied by the sample provider, not from assay-based typing. Findings and caveats that apply to the study as a whole: Clinical and demographic metadata were provided uncurated, with the amount varying by source and participant.

Another Seattle source contributed samples from volunteer blood donors who had recovered from COVID-19. Each collaborating institution followed its own protocols to collect whole blood in K2EDTA tubes. For TCRbeta analysis, collaborators shipped samples in one of three forms: frozen whole blood, isolated PBMCs, or DNA extracted from either of those sample types. This clone appeared a few times. Its antigen target is currently unknown. No quality values exist for individual bases; no much larger clone is one base distant. The immunoSEQ Assay, a bias-controlled multiplex PCR, was used to amplify TCRbeta CDR3 regions from genomic DNA. In the paper's pipeline: Nucleated cell counts per sample were estimated from amplification of reference gene primers within the assay. Sequence reads were collapsed and filtered to measure the absolute abundance of every unique TCRbeta CDR3 rearrangement. For each sample, productive Simpson clonality was calculated as the square root of Simpson's diversity index across productive rearrangements. Held by TCRdb, this immuneACCESS table contains in-frame sequences only and omits some clones. Under half of the omission traces to an unresolved V gene where checked; the cause of the rest is unknown. V and J calls and clone size are copied from that table; D and trimming were computed from the DNA. Across this sample there are some 290,000 clones, with over 65% seen only once. Of the sample, about 4.5% is held by the ten largest clones.

V has 2 bases trimmed and J has 10 bases trimmed; junction bases matching no gene number 14. From its cysteine to its phenylalanine, the CDR3 spans 18 amino acids. CDR3 DNA only is kept here, 54 bases in frame from base 1. CDR1 and CDR2 were assigned from the germline V gene (reference sequence) as LGHDT and YNNKEL. The sequence was obtained from a man in his fifties or sixties who had recovered from COVID-19. This chain is built from TRBV3-1 (or the pseudogene TRBV3-2) and TRBJ1-6; 10 central bases correspond to TRBD1. The sequenced material came from peripheral blood. The CDR3 region: CASSQYLPGQGMDSPLHF. In nucleotide form, the sequence is TGTGCCAGCAGCCAATACCTCCCGGGACAGGGGATGGACTCACCCCTCCACTTT.